The source of this TCR beta chain is a study of regulatory T cells in long-lasting Graves disease. Per the germline V gene, CDR1 is MDHEN and CDR2 is SYDVKM. The CDR3 has 15 residues. V lost 6 bases and J 4 bases, leaving 16 bases between the germline ends. This clonotype was found many times. The TCR beta library used iRepertoire HTBI primers with Arm-PCR amplification of CDR3. One entry per CDR3 protein, called by TCRdb with MiXCR from the multiplex PCR reads. This sample has under 450,000 distinct CDR3 sequences; about 11% occur once, and the top ten carry approximately 20%. Time point: newly diagnosed GD, antithyroid drugs for less than 3 months. Extracted RNA from PBMCs served as the source of the TCR library. This same sample was also taken into another study, of T cells in Graves' hyperthyroidism and ophthalmopathy.

The material was peripheral blood mononuclear cells (PBMCs), obtained at new diagnosis, from a patient treated with antithyroid drugs. V and J are TRBV28 and TRBJ1-5; TRBD1 might be the D (6 bases). This TCR was sampled from a woman aged 18-35 years with Graves disease. The CDR3 DNA follows: TGTGCCAGCAGCCCTGGAGGGGGAGAGAATCAGCCCCAGCATTTT. Amino acids: CASSPGGGENQPQHF.